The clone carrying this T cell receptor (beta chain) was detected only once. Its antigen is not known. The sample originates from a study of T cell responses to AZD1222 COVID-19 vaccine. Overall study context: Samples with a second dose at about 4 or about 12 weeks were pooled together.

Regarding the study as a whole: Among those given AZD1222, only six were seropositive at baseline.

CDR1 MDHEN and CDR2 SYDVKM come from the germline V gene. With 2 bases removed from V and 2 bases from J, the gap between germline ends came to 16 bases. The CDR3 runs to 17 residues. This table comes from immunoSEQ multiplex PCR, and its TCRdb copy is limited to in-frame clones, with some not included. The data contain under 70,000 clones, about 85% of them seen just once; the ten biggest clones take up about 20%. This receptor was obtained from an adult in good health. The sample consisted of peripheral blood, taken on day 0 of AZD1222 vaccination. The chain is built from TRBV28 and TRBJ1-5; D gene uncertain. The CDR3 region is CASSLPRRIEGNQPQHF. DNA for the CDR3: TGTGCCAGCAGTTTACCCCGTCGGATTGAAGGCAATCAGCCCCAGCATTTT.